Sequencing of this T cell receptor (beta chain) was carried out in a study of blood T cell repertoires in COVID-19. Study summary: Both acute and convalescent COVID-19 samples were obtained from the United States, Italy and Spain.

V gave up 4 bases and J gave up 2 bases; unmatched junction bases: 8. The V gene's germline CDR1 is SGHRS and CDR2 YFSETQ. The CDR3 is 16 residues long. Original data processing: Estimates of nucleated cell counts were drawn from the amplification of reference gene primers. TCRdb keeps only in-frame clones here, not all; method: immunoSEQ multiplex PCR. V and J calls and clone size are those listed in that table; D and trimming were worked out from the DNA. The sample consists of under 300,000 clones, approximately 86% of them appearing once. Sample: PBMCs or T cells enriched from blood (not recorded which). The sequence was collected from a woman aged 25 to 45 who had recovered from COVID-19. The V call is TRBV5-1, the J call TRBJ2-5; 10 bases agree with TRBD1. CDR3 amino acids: CASSPMGQGFQETQYF. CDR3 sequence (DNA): TGCGCCAGCAGCCCGATGGGACAGGGGTTTCAAGAGACCCAGTACTTC.